This TCR beta chain is drawn from a study of blood T cells in healthy people across ages. This clonotype was recorded a few times. Together with a sample-barcoded 5' primer, a J-beta primer mix was included in a second PCR lasting about 7 to 12 cycles. TCRdb ran MiXCR on the 5' RACE reads and lists one entry per CDR3 protein. The data show roughly 640,000 distinct CDR3 sequences, about 30% seen once. V lost 1 base to trimming and J lost 6 bases; unmatched junction nucleotides: 5. CDR3 length: 14 amino acids. Per germline, CDR1 GTSNPN and CDR2 SVGIG (reference sequence). Sequencing was carried out using blood. V is TRBV30 and J is TRBJ1-5; TRBD1 matches at 8 bases. This clonotype was sampled from a woman older than 75 in good health. This chain's CDR3 is CAWSGQGAVQPQHF. As DNA, the CDR3 is TGTGCCTGGAGTGGCCAGGGGGCAGTTCAGCCCCAGCATTTT.